This TCR beta chain stems from a study of shared clonotypes between healthy human individuals. Looking at the study overall: Three plates each covered CD4 naive and memory; CD8 naive two, CD8 memory one.

The donor population consisted of healthy HIV-negative adults with no recent acute infections or vaccinations. Subsets obtained from CD4+ cells comprised CD45RA+ naive and CD45RA-negative memory cells. This clone occurred a few times. V lost 1 base and J 4 bases, leaving 7 bases between the germline ends. The CDR3 is made up of 14 amino acids. Germline CDR1 reads LGHNA; CDR2 reads YNFKEQ. Assay used: immunoSEQ multiplex PCR; TCRdb lists only in-frame clones, some missing. The sample lists roughly 2.2 million clones, under 95% occurring once. The TCR comes from a man between 18 and 35 years old in good health. Some clones in this sample may be carry-over from other donors' samples. The material sequenced was naive CD4+ T cells from PBMCs. Stated subset: CD45RA+ positively selected. The chain couples TRBV4-2 to TRBJ2-2; D is uncertain. The CDR3 spells CASSQVKPTGELFF. CDR3 bases: TGTGCCAGCAGCCAAGTTAAGCCCACCGGGGAGCTGTTTTTT.